This T cell receptor (beta chain) was captured by sequencing in a study of blood T cell repertoires in COVID-19. At the level of the study: Samples taken during acute and convalescent COVID-19 were collected in the United States, Italy and Spain. In each case, the material was cDNA or gDNA derived from T cells, B-cell-depleted T cells, or PBMCs.

Participant ages covered roughly 18 to 89 years across 20 to 25 US areas. Participants reported their clinical history, and cohort assignment relied on those reports. The CDR3 consists of 13 residues. Germline CDR1 is MGHDK and CDR2 is SYGVNS. Trimming removed 3 bases at V and 4 bases at J, with 9 bases between. Some clones are missing from TCRdb's copy, which holds only in-frame ones; the method was immunoSEQ multiplex PCR. This sample has 200,000 to 250,000 clones, with around 90% found just once. The clonotype comes from a man aged 30 to 39 who had recovered from COVID-19. What was sequenced was PBMCs or T cells enriched from blood (not recorded which). The V and J genes are TRBV25-1 and TRBJ1-2; D not resolved. The CDR3 is CASSEHPVYGYTF. The CDR3 DNA reads as TGTGCCAGCAGTGAGCACCCAGTCTATGGCTACACCTTC.